These T cell receptor beta chains were read from a single sample in a study of blood T cell repertoires in COVID-19. Assay: immunoSEQ multiplex PCR; the TCRdb copy retains only in-frame clones and omits some. There are around 210,000 clones in the sample; about 89% occur only once, and approximately 8% lies in the top ten. The sample was PBMCs or T cells enriched from blood (not recorded which). These receptors all stem from a woman aged 18-35 years who had recovered from COVID-19. CDR3s include the opening cysteine and the closing phenylalanine or tryptophan. Fields, in order: clone size, J gene, V gene, D gene, CDR3 protein, CDR3 DNA. D genes are given only for firm matches. Size values are once, few and many counts, or a class for expanded clones, and some rows have none.

clone size: once
J gene: TRBJ1-5
V gene: TRBV10-3
D gene: NA
CDR3 protein: CAIGGAGDQPQHF
CDR3 DNA: TGTGCCATCGGCGGCGCGGGGGATCAGCCCCAGCATTTT

clone size: NA
J gene: TRBJ1-2
V gene: TRBV19
D gene: TRBD1
CDR3 protein: CASSAGTGKLYGYTF
CDR3 DNA: TGTGCCAGTAGTGCCGGGACAGGGAAACTCTATGGCTACACCTTC

clone size: NA
J gene: TRBJ1-2
V gene: TRBV4-1
D gene: TRBD1
CDR3 protein: CASSQVPGQDYGYTF
CDR3 DNA: TGCGCCAGCAGCCAAGTCCCGGGACAGGACTATGGCTACACCTTC

clone size: NA
J gene: TRBJ2-7
V gene: TRBV29-1
D gene: NA
CDR3 protein: CSVEDNFSYEQYF
CDR3 DNA: TGCAGCGTTGAAGACAACTTTTCCTACGAGCAGTACTTC

clone size: NA
J gene: TRBJ1-1
V gene: TRBV5-1
D gene: TRBD1
CDR3 protein: CASSLTRQGNTEAFF
CDR3 DNA: TGCGCCAGCAGCTTGACCCGACAGGGGAACACTGAAGCTTTCTTT

clone size: once
J gene: TRBJ2-5
V gene: TRBV3-1/TRBV3-2
D gene: TRBD2
CDR3 protein: CASSRGLAGEDQETQYF
CDR3 DNA: TGTGCCAGCAGCCGCGGACTAGCGGGCGAAGACCAAGAGACCCAGTACTTC

clone size: NA
J gene: TRBJ2-3
V gene: TRBV19
D gene: NA
CDR3 protein: CASSRLAQDTQYF
CDR3 DNA: TGTGCCAGTAGTCGGCTAGCACAAGATACGCAGTATTTT

clone size: NA
J gene: TRBJ1-3
V gene: TRBV30
D gene: NA
CDR3 protein: CAWDGQTSGNTIYF
CDR3 DNA: TGTGCCTGGGATGGACAGACCTCTGGAAACACCATATATTTT

clone size: NA
J gene: TRBJ2-1
V gene: TRBV7-9
D gene: TRBD2
CDR3 protein: CASRGLAGINEQFF
CDR3 DNA: TGTGCCAGCAGGGGACTAGCGGGTATCAATGAGCAGTTCTTC

clone size: NA
J gene: TRBJ2-1
V gene: TRBV9
D gene: NA
CDR3 protein: CASSVDGGPHSYNEQFF
CDR3 DNA: TGTGCCAGCAGCGTAGACGGGGGGCCCCACTCCTACAATGAGCAGTTCTTC

clone size: NA
J gene: TRBJ2-3
V gene: TRBV10-1
D gene: TRBD2
CDR3 protein: CASSESGEGDTQYF
CDR3 DNA: TGCGCCAGCAGTGAGTCAGGGGAGGGGGATACGCAGTATTTT

clone size: NA
J gene: TRBJ1-1
V gene: TRBV5-5
D gene: TRBD1
CDR3 protein: CASSFAGGTEAFF
CDR3 DNA: TGTGCCAGCAGTTTCGCAGGGGGCACTGAAGCTTTCTTT

clone size: NA
J gene: TRBJ1-3
V gene: TRBV5-1
D gene: TRBD1
CDR3 protein: CASSLAGTGSGNTIYF
CDR3 DNA: TGCGCCAGCAGCTTGGCCGGGACAGGCTCTGGAAACACCATATATTTT

clone size: NA
J gene: TRBJ2-5
V gene: TRBV4-1
D gene: TRBD1
CDR3 protein: CASSQGQGAGEETQYF
CDR3 DNA: TGCGCCAGCAGCCAGGGACAGGGGGCAGGGGAGGAGACCCAGTACTTC

clone size: NA
J gene: TRBJ1-2
V gene: TRBV29-1
D gene: NA
CDR3 protein: CSVESGPYGYTF
CDR3 DNA: TGCAGCGTTGAGTCAGGGCCATATGGCTACACCTTC

clone size: NA
J gene: TRBJ1-2
V gene: TRBV27
D gene: TRBD1
CDR3 protein: CASSFYGTGGSYGYTF
CDR3 DNA: TGTGCCAGCAGTTTTTACGGGACAGGGGGATCCTATGGCTACACCTTC

clone size: NA
J gene: TRBJ2-1
V gene: TRBV24-1
D gene: TRBD2
CDR3 protein: CATSELAGGPYNEQFF
CDR3 DNA: TGTGCCACCAGTGAGTTAGCGGGGGGGCCCTACAATGAGCAGTTCTTC

clone size: once
J gene: TRBJ2-1
V gene: TRBV9
D gene: TRBD2
CDR3 protein: CASSFRTSGGAPNEQFF
CDR3 DNA: TGTGCCAGCAGCTTCCGGACTAGCGGGGGGGCCCCTAATGAGCAGTTCTTC

clone size: NA
J gene: TRBJ2-7
V gene: TRBV20-1
D gene: TRBD1
CDR3 protein: CSASGQGVFEQYF
CDR3 DNA: TGCAGTGCTAGTGGACAGGGGGTCTTCGAGCAGTACTTC

clone size: NA
J gene: TRBJ1-2
V gene: TRBV28
D gene: NA
CDR3 protein: CASSISPSGYTF
CDR3 DNA: TGTGCCAGCAGCATCTCACCCAGTGGCTACACCTTC

clone size: few
J gene: TRBJ2-7
V gene: TRBV5-5
D gene: NA
CDR3 protein: CASSLAGVGGNYEQYF
CDR3 DNA: TGTGCCAGCAGCTTGGCCGGCGTCGGAGGGAACTACGAGCAGTACTTC

clone size: NA
J gene: TRBJ1-1
V gene: TRBV4-1
D gene: TRBD1
CDR3 protein: CASSRRSGTAAAAFF
CDR3 DNA: TGCGCCAGCAGCCGCCGTTCCGGGACAGCGGCGGCAGCTTTCTTT

clone size: NA
J gene: TRBJ2-7
V gene: TRBV7-9
D gene: NA
CDR3 protein: CASSLMGSIGPGEQYF
CDR3 DNA: TGTGCCAGCAGTCTAATGGGGAGCATCGGGCCGGGGGAGCAGTACTTC

clone size: NA
J gene: TRBJ1-6
V gene: TRBV2
D gene: TRBD1
CDR3 protein: CASIFERDRGSPLHF
CDR3 DNA: TGTGCCAGCATTTTTGAAAGGGACAGGGGTTCACCCCTCCACTTT

clone size: NA
J gene: TRBJ2-1
V gene: TRBV5-1
D gene: TRBD2
CDR3 protein: CASSLAGGASYLYNEQFF
CDR3 DNA: TGCGCCAGCAGCTTGGCCGGGGGGGCCTCCTATTTATACAATGAGCAGTTCTTC

clone size: few
J gene: TRBJ1-4
V gene: TRBV7-2
D gene: TRBD1
CDR3 protein: CASSLRLHRGEKLFF
CDR3 DNA: TGTGCCAGCAGCTTACGTCTCCACAGGGGTGAAAAACTGTTTTTT

clone size: NA
J gene: TRBJ1-3
V gene: TRBV11-2
D gene: TRBD1
CDR3 protein: CASSLRQGAGNTIYF
CDR3 DNA: TGTGCCAGCAGCTTAAGACAGGGCGCTGGAAACACCATATATTTT

clone size: once
J gene: TRBJ2-3
V gene: TRBV24-1
D gene: NA
CDR3 protein: CATSDPRGWVTDTQYF
CDR3 DNA: TGTGCCACCAGTGACCCCCGGGGGTGGGTCACAGATACGCAGTATTTT

clone size: NA
J gene: TRBJ1-5
V gene: TRBV6-2/TRBV6-3
D gene: TRBD1
CDR3 protein: CASSLLKGQGNQPQHF
CDR3 DNA: TGTGCCAGCAGCCTGCTTAAAGGACAGGGAAATCAGCCCCAGCATTTT

clone size: NA
J gene: TRBJ2-3
V gene: TRBV19
D gene: TRBD1
CDR3 protein: CASGTVGADTQYF
CDR3 DNA: TGTGCCAGCGGGACAGTCGGGGCAGATACGCAGTATTTT

clone size: NA
J gene: TRBJ1-4
V gene: TRBV5-6
D gene: NA
CDR3 protein: CASSSWGRPLNEKLFF
CDR3 DNA: TGTGCCAGCAGCTCATGGGGGAGGCCGCTTAATGAAAAACTGTTTTTT

clone size: once
J gene: TRBJ2-5
V gene: TRBV5-4
D gene: NA
CDR3 protein: CASSFTDRETQYF
CDR3 DNA: TGTGCCAGCAGCTTCACAGATCGAGAGACCCAGTACTTC

clone size: NA
J gene: TRBJ1-2
V gene: TRBV5-5
D gene: NA
CDR3 protein: CASSLGTDRYGYTF
CDR3 DNA: TGTGCCAGCAGCTTGGGGACAGATAGGTATGGCTACACCTTC

clone size: NA
J gene: TRBJ1-6
V gene: TRBV3-1/TRBV3-2
D gene: TRBD1
CDR3 protein: CASSRSGTAGASPLHF
CDR3 DNA: TGTGCCAGCAGCCGTTCCGGGACAGCCGGGGCTTCACCCCTCCACTTT

clone size: NA
J gene: TRBJ1-1
V gene: TRBV28
D gene: TRBD1
CDR3 protein: CASSSTGSVPEAFF
CDR3 DNA: TGTGCCAGCAGCTCGACAGGGAGTGTGCCTGAAGCTTTCTTT

clone size: NA
J gene: TRBJ2-7
V gene: TRBV6-6
D gene: TRBD1
CDR3 protein: CASGGPGQGVNEQYF
CDR3 DNA: TGTGCCAGCGGGGGACCCGGACAGGGTGTTAACGAGCAGTACTTC

clone size: NA
J gene: TRBJ1-5
V gene: TRBV7-9
D gene: NA
CDR3 protein: CASSLLADSNQPQHF
CDR3 DNA: TGTGCCAGCAGCTTGTTGGCAGATAGCAATCAGCCCCAGCATTTT